These T cell receptor beta chains were read from a single sample in a study of T cell repertoires in cytomegalovirus infection. Using its own MiXCR run on the reads, TCRdb lists one record per CDR3 protein. The data show fewer than 350,000 distinct CDR3 sequences, over 7.5% seen once. Sample: PBMCs. The receptors derive from a human donor in good health (CMV status not recorded). Some clones in this sample may be carry-over from other donors' samples. Both conserved end residues are part of each CDR3. D genes are given only for firm matches. Expanded clones get a size class; other rows say once, few or many, or leave the size out.

J gene,clone size,V gene,D gene,CDR3 protein,CDR3 DNA
TRBJ2-4,-,TRBV7-2,-,CASSSHLGKNIQYF,TGTGCCAGCAGCTCCCACCTAGGCAAAAACATTCAGTACTTC
TRBJ2-7,-,TRBV20-1,TRBD1,CSAGTGQREQYF,TGCAGTGCAGGGACAGGCCAACGGGAGCAGTACTTC
TRBJ2-1,few,TRBV6-6,-,CASSQANEQFF,TGTGCCAGCAGCCAAGCGAATGAGCAGTTCTTC
TRBJ1-1,few,TRBV6-5,TRBD1,CASSPGTGVRTEAFF,TGTGCCAGCAGTCCCGGCACAGGGGTTCGAACTGAAGCTTTCTTT
TRBJ1-2,-,TRBV30,-,CAWSVPEGGNYGYTF,TGTGCCTGGAGTGTACCAGAGGGAGGGAACTATGGCTACACCTTC
TRBJ2-7,few,TRBV25-1,TRBD2,CASIGREGYEQYF,TGTGCCAGCATTGGACGGGAGGGCTACGAGCAGTACTTC
TRBJ2-2,few,TRBV24-1,TRBD2,CATSQPFRGLAGVELFF,TGTGCCACCAGTCAGCCGTTCCGAGGACTAGCGGGAGTGGAGCTGTTTTTT
TRBJ1-5,few,TRBV20-1,TRBD1,CSVRDRAGNQPQHF,TGCAGTGTTAGGGACAGGGCCGGCAATCAGCCCCAGCATTTT
TRBJ2-7,few,TRBV2,-,CASEGGEQYF,TGTGCCAGCGAGGGAGGCGAGCAGTACTTC
TRBJ1-1,-,TRBV11-3,-,CASSLDIQDSSYTEAFF,TGTGCCAGCAGCTTAGATATTCAGGACAGTTCCTACACTGAAGCTTTCTTT
TRBJ2-3,few,TRBV5-4,TRBD2,CASSPTSASTDTQYF,TGTGCCAGCAGCCCCACTAGCGCTAGCACAGATACGCAGTATTTT
TRBJ2-7,-,TRBV19,-,CARIGTVSYEQYF,TGTGCCAGGATCGGGACGGTCTCCTACGAGCAGTACTTC
TRBJ2-1,many,TRBV11-2,-,CASSPGHGRKGDDEQFF,TGTGCCAGCAGCCCGGGACATGGACGGAAGGGGGATGATGAGCAGTTCTTC
TRBJ2-2,many,TRBV11-1,-,CASSSDTNTGELFF,TGTGCCAGCAGCTCGGACACGAACACCGGGGAGCTGTTTTTT
TRBJ2-2,-,TRBV6-6,TRBD2,CASSGIAGDTGELFF,TGTGCCAGCAGTGGAATAGCGGGGGACACCGGGGAGCTGTTTTTT
TRBJ2-1,few,TRBV7-8,TRBD2,CASSDPSGRLVEQFF,TGTGCCAGCAGCGACCCTAGCGGGAGATTGGTTGAGCAGTTCTTC
TRBJ2-3,many,TRBV7-2,-,CASSLEHNTQYF,TGTGCCAGCAGCCTGGAGCACAATACGCAGTATTTT
TRBJ2-1,many,TRBV12-3/TRBV12-4,TRBD2,CASINGGLGTGKGWRNEQFF,TGTGCCAGCATCAATGGGGGACTAGGCACAGGGAAGGGATGGAGGAATGAGCAGTTCTTC
TRBJ2-3,few,TRBV4-3,TRBD1,CASSQDRGDTQYF,TGCGCCAGCAGCCAGGACAGGGGAGATACGCAGTATTTT
TRBJ2-1,many,TRBV20-1,TRBD2,CSARGGGLAGGKYNEQFF,TGCAGTGCTAGAGGTGGTGGACTAGCGGGAGGGAAGTACAATGAGCAGTTCTTC
TRBJ1-2,few,TRBV29-1,-,CSVGGPRGGYTF,TGCAGCGTTGGAGGGCCCCGCGGTGGCTACACCTTC
TRBJ2-1,few,TRBV6-2/TRBV6-3,TRBD1,CASSSLYRGRRNEQFF,TGTGCCAGCAGTTCCCTGTACAGGGGGAGAAGGAATGAGCAGTTCTTC
TRBJ2-2,few,TRBV11-1,-,CASSPVKNTGELFF,TGTGCCAGCAGCCCCGTGAAGAACACCGGGGAGCTGTTTTTT
TRBJ1-1,many,TRBV7-2,-,CASSLAGGRGTEAFF,TGTGCCAGCAGCTTAGCGGGGGGACGGGGCACTGAAGCTTTCTTT
TRBJ2-7,few,TRBV6-2/TRBV6-3,TRBD2,CASTREAGVSYEQYF,TGTGCCAGCACCAGGGAGGCGGGGGTATCCTACGAGCAGTACTTC
TRBJ2-1,-,TRBV7-9,TRBD2,CASSPPRGVSYNEQFF,TGTGCCAGCAGCCCCCCCCGGGGGGTCTCCTACAATGAGCAGTTCTTC
TRBJ2-1,-,TRBV19,-,CASSISGAYNEQFF,TGTGCCAGTAGTATCTCCGGGGCGTACAATGAGCAGTTCTTC
TRBJ2-1,many,TRBV4-2,TRBD2,CASSQAWGGNEQFF,TGTGCCAGCAGCCAAGCGTGGGGGGGCAATGAGCAGTTCTTC
TRBJ1-2,-,TRBV10-3,-,CAISNRMGGYTF,TGTGCCATTTCCAACCGGATGGGGGGCTACACCTTC
TRBJ2-7,few,TRBV6-6,-,CASSYSSGWGEQYF,TGTGCCAGCAGTTACTCGAGCGGGTGGGGCGAGCAGTACTTC
TRBJ1-1,few,TRBV5-6,-,CASSSPGGRVNTEAFF,TGTGCCAGCAGCAGCCCCGGGGGAAGGGTGAACACTGAAGCTTTCTTT
TRBJ1-3,few,TRBV20-1,-,CSARLGWRGNTIYF,TGCAGTGCTAGGTTGGGGTGGAGAGGAAACACCATATATTTT
TRBJ2-3,many,TRBV7-2,TRBD2,CASSLIGGGSTDTQYF,TGTGCCAGCAGCTTAATAGGCGGGGGTAGCACAGATACGCAGTATTTT
TRBJ2-6,-,TRBV12-3/TRBV12-4,TRBD1,CASRQGTGGSGANVLTF,TGTGCCAGCAGACAAGGGACAGGGGGCTCTGGGGCCAACGTCCTGACTTTC
TRBJ2-7,many,TRBV6-1,-,CASSPLGGKSSYEQYF,TGTGCCAGCAGTCCCTTAGGTGGGAAATCCTCCTACGAGCAGTACTTC
TRBJ2-2,few,TRBV27,-,CASSTGSHTGELFF,TGTGCCAGCAGTACGGGATCCCACACCGGGGAGCTGTTTTTT
TRBJ2-5,-,TRBV7-9,TRBD2,CASSLLLAGEETQYF,TGTGCCAGCAGCTTGTTGCTAGCGGGAGAAGAGACCCAGTACTTC
TRBJ1-5,few,TRBV29-1,TRBD1,CSVCQGADQPQHF,TGCAGCGTTTGTCAGGGGGCTGATCAGCCCCAGCATTTT
TRBJ2-6,-,TRBV20-1,TRBD1,CSARVDRGPGRVNVLTF,TGCAGTGCTAGAGTGGACAGGGGGCCAGGCCGCGTCAACGTCCTGACTTTC
TRBJ1-1,many,TRBV19,TRBD1,CASSSQGARGTEAFF,TGTGCCAGTAGTTCCCAGGGGGCGCGAGGGACTGAAGCTTTCTTT
TRBJ2-1,many,TRBV7-9,TRBD1,CASSSRQGRTRGSSYNEQFF,TGTGCCAGCAGCTCCAGACAGGGCAGAACGAGGGGAAGCTCCTACAATGAGCAGTTCTTC